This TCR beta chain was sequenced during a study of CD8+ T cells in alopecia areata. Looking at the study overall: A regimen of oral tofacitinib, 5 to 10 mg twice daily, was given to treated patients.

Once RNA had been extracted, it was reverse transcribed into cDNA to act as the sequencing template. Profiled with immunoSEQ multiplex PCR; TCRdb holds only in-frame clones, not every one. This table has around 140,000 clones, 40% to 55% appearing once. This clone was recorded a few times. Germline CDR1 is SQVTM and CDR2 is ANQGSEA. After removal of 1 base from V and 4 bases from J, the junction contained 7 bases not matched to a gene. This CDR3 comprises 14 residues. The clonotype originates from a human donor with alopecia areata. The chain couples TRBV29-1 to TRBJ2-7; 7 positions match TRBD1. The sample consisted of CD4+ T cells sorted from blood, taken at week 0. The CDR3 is CSVEVPGQRYEQYF. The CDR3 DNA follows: TGCAGCGTTGAAGTCCCGGGACAGCGGTACGAGCAGTACTTC.